Listed here are 17 T cell receptor beta chains from one sample, sequenced in a study of shared clonotypes between healthy human individuals. Clones were read by immunoSEQ multiplex PCR, and TCRdb kept only the in-frame ones, dropping some. Of some 2,400,000 clones in the sample, around 95% were seen once. Source material: naive CD4+ T cells sorted from blood. Subset noted: CD45RA+ positively selected. These receptors came from a young man in good health.

V and J are TRBV5-5 and TRBJ1-2; D remains unclear. The CDR3 is made up of 13 amino acids. Germline V gene lookup returns CDR1 SGHKS and CDR2 YYEKEE (reference sequence). V was trimmed by 4 bases and J by 5 bases, leaving 12 bases between them. The CDR3 region has the DNA TGTGCCAGCAGCCCCGCGGGCGCTTATGGCTACACCTTC. Translated: CASSPAGAYGYTF.

The chain carries TRBV6-1 and TRBJ1-5, with a tentative D call TRBD1 (5 bases). Germline V gene lookup returns CDR1 MNHNS and CDR2 SASEGT. The CDR3 is made up of 16 amino acids. Trimming pared 3 bases from V and 2 bases from J, leaving 14 bases between. The CDR3 bases are TGTGCCAGCAGTGAGTTGCAGGGTGCCGGCAATCAGCCCCAGCATTTT. Encoded protein: CASSELQGAGNQPQHF.

The chain is built from TRBV7-2 and TRBJ2-7; 13 bases are a match to TRBD2. Trimming removed 4 bases from V and 5 bases from J; junction bases left unmatched: 2. From germline, CDR1 is SGHTA and CDR2 FQGNSA. The CDR3 spans 14 residues. Here the CDR3 reads CASSYGLAGDEQYF. The CDR3 DNA is TGTGCCAGCAGCTACGGACTAGCGGGAGACGAGCAGTACTTC.

The chain couples TRBV13 to TRBJ2-5, with D possibly being TRBD1 or TRBD2 (6 bases each). The CDR3 has 13 residues. The germline V and J ends were trimmed by 7 bases and 5 bases, with 14 bases remaining between them. Germline V gives CDR1 PRHDT, CDR2 FYEKMQ (reference sequence). CDR3 sequence (DNA): TGTGCCAGCACGTCCGGGGGCCAGGAGACCCAGTACTTC. Residues: CASTSGGQETQYF.

This chain links TRBV2 with TRBJ2-7, with D possibly called TRBD1 or TRBD2 (6 bases each). The ends were cut back, 4 bases at V and 3 bases at J, with 19 bases in the middle. The CDR3 sequence is 16 residues long. Germline V lookup: CDR1 SNHLY, CDR2 FYNNEI. The CDR3 is CASSGTRGEASYEQYF. The DNA of the CDR3 is TGTGCCAGCAGTGGGACAAGGGGGGAGGCCAGCTACGAGCAGTACTTC.

The chain couples TRBV5-4 to TRBJ2-3; 9 bases agree with TRBD1. The CDR3 spans 17 residues. The V gene end was trimmed by 4 bases and the J gene end by 2 bases; junction bases not matched to a gene: 11. Germline values: CDR1 SGHNT, CDR2 YYREEE (reference sequence). In DNA form, the CDR3 reads TGTGCCAGCAGCCCTGGAGGGACAGGGACTTTCACAGATACGCAGTATTTT. Amino acid sequence: CASSPGGTGTFTDTQYF.

V usage is TRBV2 and J usage is TRBJ2-1; perhaps D is TRBD1 or TRBD2 (6 bases each). Germline V gene sequence: CDR1 SNHLY, CDR2 FYNNEI. CDR3 length: 15 residues. V was trimmed by 1 base and J by 3 bases, leaving 10 bases between them. Here the CDR3 reads CASSEDGGGYNEQFF. CDR3 nucleotide sequence: TGTGCCAGCAGTGAAGACGGGGGCGGCTACAATGAGCAGTTCTTC.

The chain employs TRBV27 and TRBJ2-7, with 10 bases matching TRBD2. CDR1 is MNHEY, CDR2 SMNVEV, per germline (reference sequence). This CDR3 spans 14 amino acids. V lost 6 bases and J lost 2; bases outside the gene matches: 4. The DNA for the CDR3 is TGTGCCAGCAGGCCCCTAGCGGGAGCCTACGAGCAGTACTTC. Protein product: CASRPLAGAYEQYF.

V is TRBV5-4 and J is TRBJ2-2; 15 bases are shared with TRBD2. Germline CDR1 and CDR2: SGHNT and YYREEE (reference sequence). V was clipped by 4 bases and J by 1 base; unmatched bases: 5. The CDR3 extends over 18 amino acids. This CDR3 reads CASSRWGLAGGNTGELFF. The CDR3 DNA reads as TGTGCCAGCAGCCGATGGGGACTAGCGGGAGGGAACACCGGGGAGCTGTTTTTT. Combining the CDR3 with reference TRBV5-4 and TRBJ2-2 gives the whole variable domain ETGVTQSPTHLIKTRGQQVTLRCSSQSGHNTVSWYQQALGQGPQFIFQYYREEENGRGNFPPRFSGLQFPNYSSELNVNALELDDSALYLCASSRWGLAGGNTGELFFGEGSRLTVL.

The J gene is TRBJ1-3, the V gene TRBV10-2, with D possibly being TRBD1 (5 bases). Trimming shortened V by 8 bases and J by 0 bases, and 11 bases separated the two germline ends. CDR3 size: 14 residues. CDR1 is WSHSY, CDR2 SAAADI, per germline. The CDR3: CASGDSYSGNTIYF. CDR3 nucleotides: TGCGCCAGCGGAGACAGCTACTCTGGAAACACCATATATTTT.

This clone came up a few times. This chain connects TRBV7-8 to TRBJ1-1; D not resolved. This CDR3 contains 13 residues. V gave up 1 base and J gave up 1 base, with 4 bases separating them. The germline gives CDR1 SGHVS, CDR2 FQNEAQ. The CDR3 loop is CASSLEQNTEAFF. The CDR3 bases are TGTGCCAGCAGCTTAGAACAGAACACTGAAGCTTTCTTT.

The V gene is TRBV18, the J gene TRBJ2-1; 8 bases map to TRBD1. This CDR3 comprises 15 residues. The V gene end was trimmed by 2 bases and the J gene end by 7 bases; junction bases not matched to a gene: 7. Germline assignment: CDR1 KGHSH and CDR2 LQKENI. CDR3 residues: CASSPWAGGPNEQFF. The CDR3 nucleotides read TGTGCCAGCTCACCATGGGCAGGGGGCCCAAATGAGCAGTTCTTC.

The CDR3 region is CASSQGTKQYF. CDR3 nucleotides: TGTGCCAGCAGTCAAGGGACAAAGCAGTACTTC. This chain joins TRBV6-5 and TRBJ2-7; TRBD1 might be the D (6 bases). With 5 bases removed from V and 8 bases from J, the gap between germline ends came to 10 bases. Germline V gene data show CDR1 as MNHEY and CDR2 as SVGAGI. The CDR3 sequence is 11 residues long.

V and J are TRBV6-1 and TRBJ2-1; the D gene is possibly TRBD1 (5 bases). The CDR3 loop spans 13 amino acids. Germline CDR1 reads MNHNS; CDR2 reads SASEGT. V was trimmed by 2 bases and J by 5 bases, leaving 7 bases between them. The CDR3 region has the DNA TGTGCCAGCAGTGAAACAGGAGACAATGAGCAGTTCTTC. Translation: CASSETGDNEQFF.

This clone was seen once. Other DNA sequences in the same sample also yield this CDR3. The V gene is TRBV5-1, the J gene TRBJ2-7; the D gene is possibly TRBD1 (5 bases). From germline, CDR1 is SGHRS and CDR2 YFSETQ. This CDR3 has 13 amino acids. V lost 4 bases and J 4 bases, leaving 12 bases between the germline ends. CDR3 sequence reads: CASSAQGGYEQYF. CDR3 in DNA: TGCGCCAGCAGCGCTCAGGGTGGATACGAGCAGTACTTC.

The rearrangement uses TRBV2 and TRBJ1-5; D not resolved. Looked up from germline, CDR1 is SNHLY and CDR2 is FYNNEI. The V gene lost 8 bases and the J gene lost 4 bases, with 12 bases spanning the gap. This CDR3 region has 13 residues. Here the CDR3 DNA reads TGTGCCAGCCTGGGAGCGGGGAATCAGCCCCAGCATTTT. Its protein is CASLGAGNQPQHF.

The CDR3 DNA reads TGCGCCACCACTGTCCAGGGGGCTGGGGAGACCCAGTACTTC. Its translation: CATTVQGAGETQYF. The gene calls are TRBV10-2 and TRBJ2-5, with TRBD1 identical over 8 bases. With V trimmed by 10 bases and J by 5 bases, 12 bases remained unmatched. Germline V gene lookup returns CDR1 WSHSY and CDR2 SAAADI. The CDR3 has 14 residues.